This T cell receptor beta chain was retrieved from a study of blood T cell repertoires in COVID-19. Recruitment covered about 25 US areas and drew participants whose ages spanned roughly 18 to 100 years. Each participant's cohort was designated according to participant-reported clinical history. Original data processing: Reference gene primer amplification yielded estimated nucleated cell counts. Method: immunoSEQ multiplex PCR; TCRdb's copy keeps in-frame clones and lacks some. V and J calls and clone size are those listed in that table; D and trimming were worked out from the DNA. The data contain roughly 250,000 clones, about 91% of them singletons. This clone has a handful of counts. The CDR3 has 13 amino acids. The V gene's germline CDR1 is SQVTM and CDR2 ANQGSEA. V was trimmed by 4 bases and J by 8 bases, leaving 15 bases between them.

This receptor was taken from a woman between 35 and 50 years old with acute COVID-19. The sample taken for sequencing was PBMCs or T cells enriched from blood (not recorded which). The chain employs TRBV29-1 and TRBJ2-1, with D possibly TRBD1 on 6 matching bases. DNA for the CDR3: TGCAGCGTTGTCAGGGGCCCTCGGTATGAGCAGTTCTTC. Residues: CSVVRGPRYEQFF.